Listed below are T cell receptor beta chains from one sample, sequenced in a study of blood T cell repertoires in COVID-19. The assay was immunoSEQ multiplex PCR, and TCRdb's table has in-frame clones only and misses some. The sample carries about 21,000 clones, about 85% recorded once. Sequenced input: peripheral blood. These receptors all stem from a human donor with active COVID-19. The donor label of this sample is uncertain. CDR3s include the opening cysteine and the closing phenylalanine or tryptophan. The D gene is left open where the match is weak. Clone sizes are given selectively: once, few, many, or a class where the clone is expanded.

V gene: TRBV7-9
D gene: NA
clone size: NA
J gene: TRBJ2-7
CDR3 protein: CASSLRGIDEQYF
CDR3 DNA: TGTGCCAGCAGCTTAAGGGGTATCGACGAGCAGTACTTC

V gene: TRBV19
D gene: NA
clone size: once
J gene: TRBJ1-1
CDR3 protein: CASSIMISQNTEAFF
CDR3 DNA: TGTGCCAGTAGTATAATGATCAGTCAGAACACTGAAGCTTTCTTT

V gene: TRBV7-9
D gene: NA
clone size: NA
J gene: TRBJ2-7
CDR3 protein: CASSLRGEQYF
CDR3 DNA: TGTGCCAGCAGCTTAAGGGGCGAGCAGTACTTC

V gene: TRBV19
D gene: NA
clone size: NA
J gene: TRBJ2-3
CDR3 protein: CASSPGGTQYF
CDR3 DNA: TGTGCCAGTAGTCCCGGCGGAACGCAGTATTTT

V gene: TRBV19
D gene: NA
clone size: NA
J gene: TRBJ1-2
CDR3 protein: CASSIVNRKYYGYTF
CDR3 DNA: TGTGCCAGTAGTATAGTGAACAGAAAGTACTATGGCTACACCTTC

V gene: TRBV20-1
D gene: NA
clone size: NA
J gene: TRBJ2-3
CDR3 protein: CSAKTGDTQYF
CDR3 DNA: TGCAGTGCGAAGACCGGGGATACGCAGTATTTT

V gene: TRBV7-9
D gene: NA
clone size: NA
J gene: TRBJ1-3
CDR3 protein: CASSSTTPDSGNTIYF
CDR3 DNA: TGTGCCAGCAGCTCAACTACACCAGACTCTGGAAACACCATATATTTT

V gene: TRBV18
D gene: NA
clone size: NA
J gene: TRBJ2-7
CDR3 protein: CASSPDGSTTYEQYF
CDR3 DNA: TGTGCCAGCTCACCTGACGGGTCGACCACCTACGAGCAGTACTTC

V gene: TRBV29-1
D gene: NA
clone size: NA
J gene: TRBJ2-7
CDR3 protein: CSVEDGVSGSGYEQYF
CDR3 DNA: TGCAGCGTTGAAGATGGGGTGAGCGGGTCGGGCTACGAGCAGTACTTC

V gene: TRBV20-1
D gene: NA
clone size: NA
J gene: TRBJ2-1
CDR3 protein: CSASSREGFNEQFF
CDR3 DNA: TGCAGTGCTAGTAGCAGGGAAGGCTTCAATGAGCAGTTCTTC

V gene: TRBV6-5
D gene: NA
clone size: NA
J gene: TRBJ2-7
CDR3 protein: CASSYSRQYEQYF
CDR3 DNA: TGTGCCAGCAGTTACTCTCGACAGTACGAGCAGTACTTC

V gene: TRBV18
D gene: TRBD1
clone size: NA
J gene: TRBJ1-2
CDR3 protein: CASSPTGEAYGYTF
CDR3 DNA: TGTGCCAGCTCACCAACAGGGGAAGCCTATGGCTACACCTTC

V gene: TRBV29-1
D gene: NA
clone size: NA
J gene: TRBJ2-7
CDR3 protein: CSVASDEQYF
CDR3 DNA: TGCAGCGTTGCCAGCGACGAGCAGTACTTC

V gene: TRBV7-3
D gene: NA
clone size: NA
J gene: TRBJ2-2
CDR3 protein: CASSLGSGGELFF
CDR3 DNA: TGTGCCAGCAGCTTAGGGTCAGGCGGGGAGCTGTTTTTT